The rows below give T cell receptor beta chains drawn from one sample of a study of blood T cell repertoires in COVID-19. Profiled with immunoSEQ multiplex PCR; TCRdb holds only in-frame clones, not every one. The sample lists about 210,000 clones, around four fifths occurring once. The specimen was peripheral blood. These receptors all stem from a woman in her forties or fifties with acute or convalescent COVID-19. Each CDR3 is given with its conserved first and last residue. Each record gives: V gene, D gene, clone size, J gene, CDR3 length, CDR3 DNA, CDR3 protein. A D gene is named only where the DNA matches it firmly. For some rows the clone size is stated as once, few or many, or as a class when expanded; others skip it.

>TRBV7-6|TRBD2|.|TRBJ2-5|17
TGTGCCAGCAGCTTCAGGACTAGCGTACGTAGGGGAGAGACCCAGTACTTC
CASSFRTSVRRGETQYF
>TRBV19|.|.|TRBJ2-7|14
TGTGCCAGTAGTATCGGGACTTGGCACTACGAGCAGTACTTC
CASSIGTWHYEQYF
>TRBV19|TRBD2|.|TRBJ2-1|15
TGTGCCAGTAGTATATTAGCGGGAGAATTCTATGAGCAGTTCTTC
CASSILAGEFYEQFF
>TRBV3-1/TRBV3-2|TRBD2|.|TRBJ2-5|19
TGTGCCAGCAGCCATTTATCCGGGACTAGCGCCTCCATAACGGGGCCCCAGTACTTC
CASSHLSGTSASITGPQYF
>TRBV7-6|TRBD1|.|TRBJ1-4|17
TGTGCCAGCAGCCAGGGGTACAGGGGACAAACTAATGAAAAACTGTTTTTT
CASSQGYRGQTNEKLFF
>TRBV14|TRBD1|.|TRBJ1-1|14
TGTGCCAGCAGCCACAACAGGGGTGGAACTGAAGCTTTCTTT
CASSHNRGGTEAFF
>TRBV30|.|.|TRBJ2-2|13
TGTGCCTGGAAAGCGAAGAACACCGGGGAGCTGTTTTTT
CAWKAKNTGELFF
>TRBV28|.|.|TRBJ1-6|14
TGTGCCAGCACCCGAGGAGGGGCTATTTCACCCCTCCACTTT
CASTRGGAISPLHF
>TRBV14|.|.|TRBJ1-2|15
TGTGCCAGCAGCCAAGAGGACAGACCTGTCTATGGCTACACCTTC
CASSQEDRPVYGYTF
>TRBV6-5|TRBD1|.|TRBJ1-2|13
TGTGCCAGCATCGACAGGGGGTACTATGGCTACACCTTC
CASIDRGYYGYTF
>TRBV6-1|TRBD2|.|TRBJ2-7|15
TGTGCCAGCAGTGAGGGACGCGCCGGGGGGTACGAGCAGTACTTC
CASSEGRAGGYEQYF
>TRBV28|.|.|TRBJ1-5|15
TGTGCCAGCAGTTTTGAGGGACTTAGCAATCAGCCCCAGCATTTT
CASSFEGLSNQPQHF
>TRBV20-1|TRBD2|.|TRBJ2-3|15
TGCAGTGCTAGTGGAATCCTAGCGGACACAGATACGCAGTATTTT
CSASGILADTDTQYF
>TRBV15|TRBD2|.|TRBJ2-5|16
TGTGCCACCAGCTCCGCCCGGGGCGGGAGCAAAGAGACCCAGTACTTC
CATSSARGGSKETQYF
>TRBV7-2|.|.|TRBJ2-5|13
TGTGCCAGCAGCCCCCGGGTGTGGGAGACCCAGTACTTC
CASSPRVWETQYF
>TRBV5-6|.|once|TRBJ1-5|14
TGTGCCAGCAGCTTGCAGGGGTACAATCAGCCCCAGCATTTT
CASSLQGYNQPQHF
>TRBV19|.|.|TRBJ1-2|14
TGTGCCAGTAGCCCTCGACAGTTTCTCTATGGCTACACCTTC
CASSPRQFLYGYTF
>TRBV14|TRBD2|.|TRBJ2-2|14
TGTGCCAGCAGCTCCCTGGCGGGAGCGGTGGAGCTGTTTTTT
CASSSLAGAVELFF
>TRBV19|TRBD2|.|TRBJ2-1|12
TGTGCCACGGGACTAGCGCGCAATGAGCAGTTCTTC
CATGLARNEQFF
>TRBV27|TRBD2|.|TRBJ2-7|15
TGTGCCAGCAGACCGAGACTAGCGGGAACCTACGAGCAGTACTTC
CASRPRLAGTYEQYF
>TRBV19|.|.|TRBJ2-3|14
TGTGCCAGTAGTCCAGGGGCCGACACAGATACGCAGTATTTT
CASSPGADTDTQYF
>TRBV7-2|TRBD1|.|TRBJ2-7|14
TGTGCCAGCAGCCCCCGACAGGGGATCTACGAGCAGTACTTC
CASSPRQGIYEQYF
>TRBV7-3|TRBD2|.|TRBJ2-1|14
TGTGCCAGCGCCCCGGGGGGGCCCTACAATGAGCAGTTCTTC
CASAPGGPYNEQFF
>TRBV2|.|.|TRBJ2-1|13
TGTGCCAGCAGTGAAGGCGTCTACAATGAGCAGTTCTTC
CASSEGVYNEQFF
>TRBV7-9|TRBD2|few|TRBJ2-1|13
TGTGCCAGTTCCGGGACTAATAATAATGAGCAGTTCTTC
CASSGTNNNEQFF
>TRBV11-3|.|.|TRBJ2-3|13
TGTGCCAGCAGCCCAGCGGGTACAGATACGCAGTATTTT
CASSPAGTDTQYF
>TRBV28|TRBD1|.|TRBJ1-2|13
TGTGCCAGCAGTAGCGGGGACAGGGACGGCTACACCTTC
CASSSGDRDGYTF
>TRBV30|.|.|TRBJ1-1|11
TGTGCCTGGGCACCGAGCACTGAAGCTTTCTTT
CAWAPSTEAFF
>TRBV5-1|TRBD1|.|TRBJ1-1|15
TGCGCCAGCAGCTTGAAGGACAGGGCGAACACTGAAGCTTTCTTT
CASSLKDRANTEAFF
>TRBV18|TRBD2|.|TRBJ2-1|13
TGTGCCAGCTCACCCGGGAGGGCGAGTGAGCAGTTCTTC
CASSPGRASEQFF
>TRBV6-5|TRBD1|.|TRBJ2-5|14
TGTGCCAGCAGTCCGGGACAGGGGGACGAGACCCAGTACTTC
CASSPGQGDETQYF
>TRBV28|TRBD1|.|TRBJ1-3|14
TGTGCCAGCAGCCCCAGGGGGGCTGGAAACACCATATATTTT
CASSPRGAGNTIYF
>TRBV5-6|.|.|TRBJ1-5|15
TGTGCCAGCAGCCGACTGAGGGCGCTGAATCAGCCCCAGCATTTT
CASSRLRALNQPQHF
>TRBV7-9|.|.|TRBJ2-5|13
TGTGCCAGCAGCTACGGGGTCCAAGAGACCCAGTACTTC
CASSYGVQETQYF
>TRBV3-1/TRBV3-2|.|.|TRBJ1-6|14
TGTGCCAGCAGCCAAGTCATAAGGGGTTCACCCCTCCACTTT
CASSQVIRGSPLHF
>TRBV9|TRBD1|.|TRBJ2-1|15
TGTGCCAGCAGCGGCAGACAGGGGGCGGACAATGAGCAGTTCTTC
CASSGRQGADNEQFF
>TRBV7-2|.|.|TRBJ1-2|15
TGTGCCAGCAGCTACCCGGACAGAACCACCTATGGCTACACCTTC
CASSYPDRTTYGYTF
>TRBV11-2|TRBD2|.|TRBJ2-1|16
TGTGCCAGCAGCTCGAGCGGGACTAGCGGTTACAATGAGCAGTTCTTC
CASSSSGTSGYNEQFF
>TRBV5-1|TRBD1|few|TRBJ2-3|15
TGCGCCAGCAGAGTAGGGACAGGGGGTCAAGATACGCAGTATTTT
CASRVGTGGQDTQYF
>TRBV19|TRBD1|once|TRBJ1-1|15
TGTGCCAGTAGTAGGAGACAGGGGGAAGACACTGAAGCTTTCTTT
CASSRRQGEDTEAFF
>TRBV28|.|.|TRBJ2-1|17
TGTGCCAGCAGTTTGGGCCGCCGGGACTTAGGGCACAATGAGCAGTTCTTC
CASSLGRRDLGHNEQFF
>TRBV3-1/TRBV3-2|.|.|TRBJ2-5|14
TGTGCCAGCAGCCCGCGCCCGATTCAAGAGACCCAGTACTTC
CASSPRPIQETQYF
>TRBV10-3|TRBD2|.|TRBJ2-2|19
TGTGCCATCAGTGAGTCGCTCCCCAGGACTAGCGGGAGTTCCGGGGAGCTGTTTTTT
CAISESLPRTSGSSGELFF